The rows below give T cell receptor beta chains drawn from one sample of a study of beta chain features in type 1 diabetes. Only in-frame clones appear in the TCRdb table, and some are missing; sequencing was by immunoSEQ multiplex PCR. This table has roughly 250,000 clones, 20% appearing once. Sequenced material: naive CD4+ T cells from blood. These receptors were taken from a woman in her thirties or forties with type 1 diabetes. The CDR3 runs from the conserved cysteine through the conserved F or W. The D gene is left open where the match is weak. Clone size, where shown, is once, few, many, or a class for clones that have expanded.

TRBV7-9	TRBJ1-2	.	.	TGTGCCAGCAGCTTGCAGGGTTTCGAAGGCTACACCTTC	CASSLQGFEGYTF
TRBV28	TRBJ2-5	few	.	TGTGCCAGCAGCCCTACAGCATTCGAGACCCAGTACTTC	CASSPTAFETQYF
TRBV29-1	TRBJ2-5	.	TRBD1	TGCAGCGTCGGAGGGGGGACAGGGATTCGTGAGACCCAGTACTTC	CSVGGGTGIRETQYF
TRBV9	TRBJ2-1	few	TRBD2	TGTGCCAGCAGCTTGATTAGCGGGAGTCCCTACAATGAGCAGTTCTTC	CASSLISGSPYNEQFF
TRBV4-3	TRBJ1-2	.	.	TGCGCCAGCTCGGGGATCTATGGCTACACCTTC	CASSGIYGYTF
TRBV5-1	TRBJ1-1	few	TRBD1	TGCGCCAGCAGACCTACCCCTGGACAGGACACTGAAGCTTTCTTT	CASRPTPGQDTEAFF
TRBV10-3	TRBJ2-7	.	TRBD1	TGTGCCATCAGGGGACAGGGGGACTCCTACGAGCAGTACTTC	CAIRGQGDSYEQYF
TRBV14	TRBJ2-5	.	.	TGTGCCAGCAGCCAAGTACGGGCCGGAGGAGAGACCCAGTACTTC	CASSQVRAGGETQYF
TRBV18	TRBJ1-1	few	TRBD1	TGTGCCAGCTCACCAGGGACAGCCGAAGTTGAAGCTTTCTTT	CASSPGTAEVEAFF
TRBV6-5	TRBJ1-5	.	.	TGTGCCAGCAGTCCTCAGGGAAATCAGCCCCAGCATTTT	CASSPQGNQPQHF
TRBV29-1	TRBJ2-5	.	TRBD1	TGCAGCTCCCAGCGGGTTACAGGGGGAGAGACCCAGTACTTC	CSSQRVTGGETQYF
TRBV25-1	TRBJ1-6	.	.	TGTGCCAGCAGTGAAAACAGGGCAAATTCACCCCTCCACTTT	CASSENRANSPLHF
TRBV25-1	TRBJ2-7	few	TRBD1	TGTGCCAGCAGTGCAAGTCGGACAGGGGTGCCGGAGCAGTACTTC	CASSASRTGVPEQYF
TRBV5-4	TRBJ2-7	few	TRBD1	TGTGCCAGCAGCTTCGGGACAGGGGGCGAGCAGTACTTC	CASSFGTGGEQYF
TRBV5-1	TRBJ2-3	.	TRBD2	TGCGCCAGCAGCCCCTCAGCGGGGGTGTCAGATACGCAGTATTTT	CASSPSAGVSDTQYF
TRBV7-6	TRBJ1-5	.	.	TGTGCCAGCAGCCCCCGCCAGTTCGGGGAGCCCCAGCATTTT	CASSPRQFGEPQHF